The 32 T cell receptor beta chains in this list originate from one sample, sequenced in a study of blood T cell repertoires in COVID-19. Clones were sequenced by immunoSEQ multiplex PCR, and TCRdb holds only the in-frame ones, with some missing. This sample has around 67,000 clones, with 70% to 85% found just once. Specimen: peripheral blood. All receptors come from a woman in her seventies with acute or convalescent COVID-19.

The CDR3 DNA reads TGCGCCAGCAGCTCAGCCGGGACAGGGGGAACAGATACGCAGTATTTT. Its protein is CASSSAGTGGTDTQYF. This rearrangement joins TRBV5-1 to TRBJ2-3; 11 bases line up with TRBD1. CDR1 and CDR2 (germline): SGHRS, YFSETQ. The CDR3 is 16 residues long. Germline trimming cut 3 bases from V and 3 bases from J; bases unmatched to any gene: 6.

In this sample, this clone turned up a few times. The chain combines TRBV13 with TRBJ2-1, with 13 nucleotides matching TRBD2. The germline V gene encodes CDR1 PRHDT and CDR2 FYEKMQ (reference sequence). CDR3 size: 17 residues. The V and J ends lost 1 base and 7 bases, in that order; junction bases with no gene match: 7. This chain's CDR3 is CASSLVVGLAGSNEQFF. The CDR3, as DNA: TGTGCCAGCAGCTTAGTAGTGGGACTAGCGGGATCTAATGAGCAGTTCTTC.

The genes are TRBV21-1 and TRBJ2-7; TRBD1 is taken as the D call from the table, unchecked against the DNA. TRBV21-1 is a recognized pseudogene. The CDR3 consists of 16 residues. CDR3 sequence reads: CASSTRRGLSSYEQYF. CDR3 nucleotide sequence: TGTGCCAGCAGCACCAGAAGGGGATTAAGCTCCTACGAGCAGTACTTC.

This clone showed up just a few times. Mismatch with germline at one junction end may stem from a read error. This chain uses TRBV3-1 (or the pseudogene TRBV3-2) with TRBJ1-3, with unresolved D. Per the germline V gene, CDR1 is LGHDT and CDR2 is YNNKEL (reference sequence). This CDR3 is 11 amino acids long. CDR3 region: CASSQDRSWAF. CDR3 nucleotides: TGTGCCAGCAGCCAAGACAGGTCTTGGGCTTTT.

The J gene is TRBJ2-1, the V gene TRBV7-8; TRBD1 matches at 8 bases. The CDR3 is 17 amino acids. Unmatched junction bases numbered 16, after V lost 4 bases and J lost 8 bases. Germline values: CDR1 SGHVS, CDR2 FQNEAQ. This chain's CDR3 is CASSSYYRGNRGDEQFF. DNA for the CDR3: TGTGCCAGCAGCTCATACTACAGGGGGAACCGCGGCGATGAGCAGTTCTTC. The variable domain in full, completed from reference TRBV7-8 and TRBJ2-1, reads GAGVSQSPRYKVAKRGQDVALRCDPISGHVSLFWYQQALGQGPEFLTYFQNEAQLDKSGLPSDRFFAERPEGSVSTLKIQRTQQEDSAVYLCASSSYYRGNRGDEQFFGPGTRLTVL.

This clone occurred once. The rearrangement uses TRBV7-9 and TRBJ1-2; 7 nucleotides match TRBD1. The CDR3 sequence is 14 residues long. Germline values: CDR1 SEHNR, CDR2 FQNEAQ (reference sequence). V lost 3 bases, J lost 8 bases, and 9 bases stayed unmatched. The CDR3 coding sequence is TGTGCCAGCAGCTTCCAACGACAGGGCGAGGGCTACACCTTC. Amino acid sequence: CASSFQRQGEGYTF. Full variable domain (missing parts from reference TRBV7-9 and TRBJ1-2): DTGVSQNPRHKITKRGQNVTFRCDPISEHNRLYWYRQTLGQGPEFLTYFQNEAQLEKSRLLSDRFSAERPKGSFSTLEIQRTEQGDSAMYLCASSFQRQGEGYTFGSGTRLTVV.

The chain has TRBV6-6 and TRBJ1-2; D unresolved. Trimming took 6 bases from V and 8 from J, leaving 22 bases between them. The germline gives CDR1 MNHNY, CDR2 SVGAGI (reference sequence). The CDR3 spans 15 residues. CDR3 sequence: CASSPGGHNNGGYTF. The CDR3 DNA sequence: TGTGCCAGCAGCCCCGGCGGGCACAATAACGGCGGCTACACCTTC.

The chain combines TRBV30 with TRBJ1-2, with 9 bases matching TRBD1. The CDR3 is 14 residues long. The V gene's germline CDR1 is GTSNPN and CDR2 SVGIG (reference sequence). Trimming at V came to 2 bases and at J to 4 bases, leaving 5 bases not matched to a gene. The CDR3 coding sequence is TGTGCCTGGAGTCGACAGGGGGATACCTATGGCTACACCTTC. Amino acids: CAWSRQGDTYGYTF.

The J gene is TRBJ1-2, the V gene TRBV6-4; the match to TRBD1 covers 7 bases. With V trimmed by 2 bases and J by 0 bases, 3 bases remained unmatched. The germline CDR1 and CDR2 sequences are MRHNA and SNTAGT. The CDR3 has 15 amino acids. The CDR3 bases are TGTGCCAGCAGTGACCTGGGACAGCCTAACTATGGCTACACCTTC. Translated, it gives CASSDLGQPNYGYTF.

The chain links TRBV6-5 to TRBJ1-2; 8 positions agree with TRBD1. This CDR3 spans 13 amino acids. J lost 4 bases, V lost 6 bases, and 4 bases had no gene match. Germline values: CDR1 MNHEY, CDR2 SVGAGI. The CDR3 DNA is TGTGCCAGCAGGCCGACAGGGGCCTATGGCTACACCTTC. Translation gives CASRPTGAYGYTF.

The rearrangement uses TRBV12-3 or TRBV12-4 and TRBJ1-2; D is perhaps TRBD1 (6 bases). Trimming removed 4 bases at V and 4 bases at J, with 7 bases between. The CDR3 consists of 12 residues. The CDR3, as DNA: TGTGCCAGCAGTTACAGGGTCTATGGCTACACCTTC. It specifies CASSYRVYGYTF.

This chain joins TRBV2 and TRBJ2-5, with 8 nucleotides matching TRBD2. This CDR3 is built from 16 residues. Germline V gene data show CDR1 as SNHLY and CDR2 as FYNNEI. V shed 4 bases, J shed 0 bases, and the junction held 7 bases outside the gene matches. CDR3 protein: CASSALPRGDQETQYF. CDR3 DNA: TGTGCCAGCAGTGCTCTCCCGCGGGGGGACCAAGAGACCCAGTACTTC.

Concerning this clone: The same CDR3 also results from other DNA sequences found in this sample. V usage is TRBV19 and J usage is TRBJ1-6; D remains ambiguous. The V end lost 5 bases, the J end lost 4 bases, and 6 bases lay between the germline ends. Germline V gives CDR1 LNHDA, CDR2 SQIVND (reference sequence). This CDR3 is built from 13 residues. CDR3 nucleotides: TGTGCCAGTAGTGAGGAATATAATTCACCCCTCCACTTT. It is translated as CASSEEYNSPLHF.

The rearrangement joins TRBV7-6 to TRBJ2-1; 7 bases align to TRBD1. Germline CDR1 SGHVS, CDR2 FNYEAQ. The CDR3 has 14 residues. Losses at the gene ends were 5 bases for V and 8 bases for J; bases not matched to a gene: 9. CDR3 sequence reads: CASSASTGIHEQFF. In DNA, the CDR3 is TGTGCCAGCAGCGCCTCGACAGGGATCCATGAGCAGTTCTTC.

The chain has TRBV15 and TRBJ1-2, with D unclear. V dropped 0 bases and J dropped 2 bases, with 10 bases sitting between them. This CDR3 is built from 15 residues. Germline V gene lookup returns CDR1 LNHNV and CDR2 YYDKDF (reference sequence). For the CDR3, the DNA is TGTGCCACCAGCAGAGATGGTCCAGGCAACTATGGCTACACCTTC. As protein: CATSRDGPGNYGYTF.

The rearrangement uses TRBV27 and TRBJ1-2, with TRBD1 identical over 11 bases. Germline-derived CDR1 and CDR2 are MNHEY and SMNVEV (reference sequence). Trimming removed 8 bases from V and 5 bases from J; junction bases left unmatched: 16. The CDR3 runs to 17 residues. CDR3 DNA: TGTGCCAGCGTTGGAATTCGTGCCGGACAGGGGGCGTATGGCTACACCTTC. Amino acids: CASVGIRAGQGAYGYTF.

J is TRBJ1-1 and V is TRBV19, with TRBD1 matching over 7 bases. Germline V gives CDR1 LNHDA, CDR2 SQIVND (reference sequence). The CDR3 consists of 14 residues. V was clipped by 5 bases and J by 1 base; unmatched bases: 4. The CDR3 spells CASSVDRSNTEAFF. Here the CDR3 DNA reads TGTGCCAGTAGTGTGGACAGGTCGAACACTGAAGCTTTCTTT.

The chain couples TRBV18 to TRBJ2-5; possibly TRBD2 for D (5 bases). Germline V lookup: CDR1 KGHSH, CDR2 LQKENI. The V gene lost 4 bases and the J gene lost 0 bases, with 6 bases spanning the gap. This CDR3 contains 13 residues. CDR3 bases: TGTGCCAGCTCACGGACTGACCAAGAGACCCAGTACTTC. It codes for CASSRTDQETQYF.

CDR3 residues: CASSQDGRTGELFF. Here the CDR3 DNA reads TGTGCCAGCAGCCAAGATGGCAGGACCGGGGAGCTGTTTTTT. The rearrangement joins TRBV3-1 (or the pseudogene TRBV3-2) to TRBJ2-2; no reliable D call. Between the trimmed V and J ends, which lost 0 bases and 5 bases, there was a span of 7 bases. CDR3 length: 14 residues. The germline CDR1 and CDR2 sequences are LGHDT and YNNKEL (reference sequence).

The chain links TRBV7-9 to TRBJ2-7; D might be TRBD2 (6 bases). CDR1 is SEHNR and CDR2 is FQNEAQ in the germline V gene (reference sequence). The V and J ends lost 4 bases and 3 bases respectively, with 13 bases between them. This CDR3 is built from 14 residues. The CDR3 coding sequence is TGTGCCAGCAGCTCCCGGGACGGGAGCTACGAGCAGTACTTC. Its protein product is CASSSRDGSYEQYF.

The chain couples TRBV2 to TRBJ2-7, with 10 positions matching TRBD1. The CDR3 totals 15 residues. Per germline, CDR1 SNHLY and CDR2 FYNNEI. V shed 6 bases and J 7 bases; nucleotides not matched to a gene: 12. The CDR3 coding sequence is TGTGCCAGCAGATCTACCGGGACAGGGGATGGAGAGCAGTACTTC. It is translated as CASRSTGTGDGEQYF.

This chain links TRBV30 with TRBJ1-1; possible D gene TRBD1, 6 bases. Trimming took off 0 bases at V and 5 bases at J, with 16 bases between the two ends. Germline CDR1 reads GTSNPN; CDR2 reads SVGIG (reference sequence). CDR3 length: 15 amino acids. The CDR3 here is CAWSVKGGRGTEAFF. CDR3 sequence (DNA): TGTGCCTGGAGTGTAAAGGGCGGGAGGGGGACTGAAGCTTTCTTT. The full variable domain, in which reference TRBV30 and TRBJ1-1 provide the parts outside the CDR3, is SQTIHQWPATLVQPVGSPLSLECTVEGTSNPNLYWYRQAAGRGLQLLFYSVGIGQISSEVPQNLSASRPQDRQFILSSKKLLLSDSGFYLCAWSVKGGRGTEAFFGQGTRLTVV.

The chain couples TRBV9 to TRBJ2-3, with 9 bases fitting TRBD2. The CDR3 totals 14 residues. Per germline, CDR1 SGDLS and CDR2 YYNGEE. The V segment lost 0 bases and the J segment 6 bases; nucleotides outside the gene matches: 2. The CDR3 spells CASSVGGRADTQYF. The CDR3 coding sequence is TGTGCCAGCAGCGTAGGCGGGAGGGCGGATACGCAGTATTTT.

The CDR3 here is CASSQDGSAVRQTQYF. The CDR3 DNA reads TGTGCCAGCAGCCAAGATGGGTCAGCGGTCAGACAGACCCAGTACTTC. The chain links TRBV4-2 to TRBJ2-5; tentatively, D is TRBD2 (5 bases). CDR1 and CDR2 from the germline V gene are LGHNA and YNFKEQ. V was shortened by 0 bases and J by 6 bases, with 17 bases between the two germline ends. This CDR3 has 16 amino acids.

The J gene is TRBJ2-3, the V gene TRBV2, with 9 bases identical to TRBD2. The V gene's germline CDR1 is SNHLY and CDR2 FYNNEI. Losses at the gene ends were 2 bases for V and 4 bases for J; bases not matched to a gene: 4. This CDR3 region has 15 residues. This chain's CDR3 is CASSERAGGPDTQYF. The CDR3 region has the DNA TGTGCCAGCAGTGAACGGGCGGGGGGGCCAGATACGCAGTATTTT.

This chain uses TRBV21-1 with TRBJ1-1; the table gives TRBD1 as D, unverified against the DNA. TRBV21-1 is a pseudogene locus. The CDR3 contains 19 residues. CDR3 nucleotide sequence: TGTGCCAGCAGCAATACCGGGACAGGGGAAAGATTCTGGAACACTGAAGCTTTCTTT. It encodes CASSNTGTGERFWNTEAFF.

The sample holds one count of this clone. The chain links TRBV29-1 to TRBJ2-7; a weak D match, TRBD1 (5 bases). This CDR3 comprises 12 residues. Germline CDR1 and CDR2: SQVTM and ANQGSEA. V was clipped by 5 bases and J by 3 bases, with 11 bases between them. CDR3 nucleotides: TGCAGCGTTCATTCAGGGTACTACGAGCAGTACTTC. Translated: CSVHSGYYEQYF.

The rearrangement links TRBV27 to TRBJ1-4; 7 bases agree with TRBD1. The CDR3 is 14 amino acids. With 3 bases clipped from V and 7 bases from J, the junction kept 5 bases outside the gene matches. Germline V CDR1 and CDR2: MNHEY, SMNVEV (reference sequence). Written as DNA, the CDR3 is TGTGCCAGCAGTTTCCGACAGGGCAGTGAAAAACTGTTTTTT. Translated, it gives CASSFRQGSEKLFF.

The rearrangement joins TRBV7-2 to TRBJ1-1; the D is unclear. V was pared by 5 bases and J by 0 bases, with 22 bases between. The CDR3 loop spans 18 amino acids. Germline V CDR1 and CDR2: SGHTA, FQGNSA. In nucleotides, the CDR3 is TGTGCCAGCAGCCCTTCCCTGCCATCAGTAATCATGAACACTGAAGCTTTCTTT. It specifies CASSPSLPSVIMNTEAFF.

This CDR3 is CASSPVDSQPQHF. CDR3 coding DNA: TGTGCCAGCTCACCGGTGGACAGTCAGCCCCAGCATTTT. This rearrangement joins TRBV18 to TRBJ1-5; the D gene is possibly TRBD1 (6 bases). The CDR3 loop spans 13 amino acids. The V end lost 3 bases, the J end lost 6 bases, and 9 bases lay between the germline ends. The germline gives CDR1 KGHSH, CDR2 LQKENI. Full variable domain (missing parts from reference TRBV18 and TRBJ1-5): NAGVMQNPRHLVRRRGQEARLRCSPMKGHSHVYWYRQLPEEGLKFMVYLQKENIIDESGMPKERFSAEFPKEGPSILRIQQVVRGDSAAYFCASSPVDSQPQHFGDGTRLSIL.

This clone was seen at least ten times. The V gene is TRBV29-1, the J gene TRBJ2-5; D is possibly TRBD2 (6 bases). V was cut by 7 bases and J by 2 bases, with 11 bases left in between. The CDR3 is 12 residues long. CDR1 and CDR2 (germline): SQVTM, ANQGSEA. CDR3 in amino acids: CSGRDRQETQYF. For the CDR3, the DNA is TGCAGCGGGCGGGATCGGCAAGAGACCCAGTACTTC.

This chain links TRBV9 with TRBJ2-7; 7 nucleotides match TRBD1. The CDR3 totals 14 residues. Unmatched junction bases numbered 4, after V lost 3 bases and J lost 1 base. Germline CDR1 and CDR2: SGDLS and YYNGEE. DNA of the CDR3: TGTGCCAGCAGCGGGGACAGCTCTTCCTACGAGCAGTACTTC. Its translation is CASSGDSSSYEQYF.